This TCR beta chain was sequenced during a study of shared clonotypes between healthy human individuals. Study conclusions and caveats: In four donors, around 5% of naive CD4 clonotypes appeared in common. Sequencing depth was expected to influence donor clonotype sharing.

It was CD45RO-negative cells, positively selected for CCR7, that made up naive CD8 cells, with terminally differentiated effector memory CD45RA+ cells excluded. An assay was performed, and its level was deep. Assay: immunoSEQ multiplex PCR; the TCRdb copy retains only in-frame clones and omits some. Among roughly 2.1 million clones listed, 93% were seen once. With regard to this clone: Its antigen is still unknown.

J gave up 4 bases and V 5 bases, and 6 bases lay outside the gene matches. The CDR3 length is 14 residues. Germline loops: CDR1 MNHEY, CDR2 SVGAGI. The specimen was naive CD8+ T cells from PBMCs. The receptor's source is a young man in good health. Some clones in this sample may be carry-over from other donors' samples. The rearrangement joins TRBV6-5 to TRBJ1-2, with 8 bases matching TRBD1. The CDR3 bases are TGTGCCAGCAGTCCCGGACAGGGTGGCTATGGCTACACCTTC. Amino acid sequence: CASSPGQGGYGYTF.